The sequence of this T cell receptor beta chain was determined in a study of cytomegalovirus exposure and HLA in healthy donors. The CDR3 spans 16 residues. V dropped 3 bases and J dropped 3 bases, with 12 bases sitting between them. The germline CDR1 and CDR2 sequences are MDHEN and SYDVKM. The primer mix had 60 Vbeta and 13 Jbeta primers. Some clones are missing from TCRdb's copy, which holds only in-frame ones; the method was immunoSEQ multiplex PCR. In the table there are more than 150,000 clones, 70% to 80% of which are singletons. Sequencing was performed on PBMCs. The rearrangement joins TRBV28 to TRBJ2-6, with a weak D call TRBD2 (7 bases). This sequence originates from a man aged 18 to 29 in good health and CMV-seronegative. The CDR3 nucleotides are TGTGCCAGCAGTTTTTCGGGGGGCGGTGGGGCCAACGTCCTGACTTTC. Amino acid sequence: CASSFSGGGGANVLTF.